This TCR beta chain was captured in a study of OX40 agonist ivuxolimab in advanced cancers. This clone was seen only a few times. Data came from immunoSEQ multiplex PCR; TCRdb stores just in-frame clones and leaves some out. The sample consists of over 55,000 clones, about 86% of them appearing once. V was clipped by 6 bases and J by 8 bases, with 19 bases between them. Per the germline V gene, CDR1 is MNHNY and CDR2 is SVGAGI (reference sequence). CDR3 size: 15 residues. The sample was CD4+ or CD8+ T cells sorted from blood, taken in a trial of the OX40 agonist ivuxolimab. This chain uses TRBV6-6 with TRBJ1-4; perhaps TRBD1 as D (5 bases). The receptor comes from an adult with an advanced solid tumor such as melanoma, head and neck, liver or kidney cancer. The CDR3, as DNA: TGTGCCAGCAGCCCCAGGACGGACTGGGACGAAAAACTGTTTTTT. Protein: CASSPRTDWDEKLFF.